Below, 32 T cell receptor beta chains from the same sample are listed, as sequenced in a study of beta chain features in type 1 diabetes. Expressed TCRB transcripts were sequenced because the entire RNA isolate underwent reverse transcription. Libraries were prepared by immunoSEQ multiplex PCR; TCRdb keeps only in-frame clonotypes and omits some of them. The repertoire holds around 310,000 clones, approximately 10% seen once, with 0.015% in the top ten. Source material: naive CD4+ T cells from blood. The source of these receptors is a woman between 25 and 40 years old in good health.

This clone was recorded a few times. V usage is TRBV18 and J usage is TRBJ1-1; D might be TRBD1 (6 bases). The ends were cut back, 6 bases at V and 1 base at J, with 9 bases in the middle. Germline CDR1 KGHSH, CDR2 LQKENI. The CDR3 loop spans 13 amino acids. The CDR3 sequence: CASSRDKNTEAFF. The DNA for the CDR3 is TGTGCCAGCTCCAGGGACAAGAACACTGAAGCTTTCTTT.

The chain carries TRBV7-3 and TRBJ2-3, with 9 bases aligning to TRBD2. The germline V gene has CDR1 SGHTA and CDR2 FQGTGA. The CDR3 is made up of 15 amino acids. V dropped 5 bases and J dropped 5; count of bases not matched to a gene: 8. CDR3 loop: CASSTLAGLGDTQYF. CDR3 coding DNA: TGTGCCAGCAGCACCCTAGCGGGATTAGGAGATACGCAGTATTTT.

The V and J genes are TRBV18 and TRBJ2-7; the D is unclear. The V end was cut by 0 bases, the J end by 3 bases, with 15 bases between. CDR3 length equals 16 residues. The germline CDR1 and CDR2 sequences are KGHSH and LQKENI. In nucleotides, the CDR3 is TGTGCCAGCTCACCACCCGGTGGCAGGATGGGCTACGAGCAGTACTTC. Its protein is CASSPPGGRMGYEQYF. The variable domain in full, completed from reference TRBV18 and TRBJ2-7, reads NAGVMQNPRHLVRRRGQEARLRCSPMKGHSHVYWYRQLPEEGLKFMVYLQKENIIDESGMPKERFSAEFPKEGPSILRIQQVVRGDSAAYFCASSPPGGRMGYEQYFGPGTRLTVT.

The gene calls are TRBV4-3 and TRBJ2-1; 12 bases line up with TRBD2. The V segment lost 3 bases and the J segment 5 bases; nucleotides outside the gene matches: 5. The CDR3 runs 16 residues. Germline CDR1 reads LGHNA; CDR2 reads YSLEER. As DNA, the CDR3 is TGCGCCAGCAGCCAGGGACTAGCGGGCCCTAACAATGAGCAGTTCTTC. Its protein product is CASSQGLAGPNNEQFF.

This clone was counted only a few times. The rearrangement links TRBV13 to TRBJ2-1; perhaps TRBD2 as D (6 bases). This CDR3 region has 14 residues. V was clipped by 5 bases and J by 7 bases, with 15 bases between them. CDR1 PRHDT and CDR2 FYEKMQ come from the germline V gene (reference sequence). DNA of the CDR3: TGTGCCAGCAGCCCGGGACTCCCGTTTAATGAGCAGTTCTTC. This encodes CASSPGLPFNEQFF.

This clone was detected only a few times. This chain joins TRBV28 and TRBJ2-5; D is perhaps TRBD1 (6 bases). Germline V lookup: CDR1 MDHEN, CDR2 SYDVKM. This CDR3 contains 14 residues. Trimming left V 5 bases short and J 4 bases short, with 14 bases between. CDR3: CASSTGSTPETQYF. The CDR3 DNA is TGTGCCAGCAGTACAGGGAGTACCCCAGAGACCCAGTACTTC.

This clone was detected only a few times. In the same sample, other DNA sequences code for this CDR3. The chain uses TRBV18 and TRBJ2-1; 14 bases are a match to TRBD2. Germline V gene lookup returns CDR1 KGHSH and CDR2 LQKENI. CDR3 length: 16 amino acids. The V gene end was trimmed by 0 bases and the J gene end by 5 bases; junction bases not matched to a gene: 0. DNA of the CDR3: TGTGCCAGCTCACCACCGGGACTAGCGGGAGACAATGAGCAGTTCTTC. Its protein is CASSPPGLAGDNEQFF.

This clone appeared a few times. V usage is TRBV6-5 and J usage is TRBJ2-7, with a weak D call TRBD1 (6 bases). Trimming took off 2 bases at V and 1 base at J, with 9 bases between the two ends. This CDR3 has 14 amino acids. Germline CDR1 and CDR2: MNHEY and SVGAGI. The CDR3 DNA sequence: TGTGCCAGCAGTTACGCGACAGGATCCTACGAGCAGTACTTC. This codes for CASSYATGSYEQYF.

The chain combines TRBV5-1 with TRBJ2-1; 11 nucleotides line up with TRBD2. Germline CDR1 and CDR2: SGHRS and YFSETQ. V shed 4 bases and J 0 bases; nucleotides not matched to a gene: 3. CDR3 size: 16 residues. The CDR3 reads CASSVTSGSSYNEQFF. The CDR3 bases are TGCGCCAGCAGCGTAACTAGCGGGAGCTCCTACAATGAGCAGTTCTTC.

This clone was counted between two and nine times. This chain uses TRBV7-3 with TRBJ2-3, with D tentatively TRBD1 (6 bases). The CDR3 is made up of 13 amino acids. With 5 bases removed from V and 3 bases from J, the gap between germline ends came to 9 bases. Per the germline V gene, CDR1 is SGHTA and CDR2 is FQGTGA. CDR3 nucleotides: TGTGCCAGCAGCCAAGGACAGACAGATACGCAGTATTTT. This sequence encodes CASSQGQTDTQYF. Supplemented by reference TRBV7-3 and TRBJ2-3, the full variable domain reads GAGVSQTPSNKVTEKGKYVELRCDPISGHTALYWYRQSLGQGPEFLIYFQGTGAADDSGLPNDRFFAVRPEGSVSTLKIQRTERGDSAVYLCASSQGQTDTQYFGPGTRLTVL.

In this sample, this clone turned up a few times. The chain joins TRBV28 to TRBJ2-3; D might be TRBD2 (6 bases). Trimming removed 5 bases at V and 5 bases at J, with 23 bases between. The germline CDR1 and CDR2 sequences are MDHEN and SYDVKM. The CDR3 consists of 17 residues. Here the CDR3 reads CASSPRGVIGPRDTQYF. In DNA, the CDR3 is TGTGCCAGCAGTCCCCGCGGGGTAATCGGGCCGCGAGATACGCAGTATTTT.

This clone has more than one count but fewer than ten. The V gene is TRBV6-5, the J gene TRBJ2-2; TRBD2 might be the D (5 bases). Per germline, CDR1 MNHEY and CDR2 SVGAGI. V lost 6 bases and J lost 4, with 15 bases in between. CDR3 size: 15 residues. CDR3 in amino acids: CASSSSAGLTGELFF. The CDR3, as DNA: TGTGCCAGCAGCTCTTCTGCGGGCCTCACCGGGGAGCTGTTTTTT.

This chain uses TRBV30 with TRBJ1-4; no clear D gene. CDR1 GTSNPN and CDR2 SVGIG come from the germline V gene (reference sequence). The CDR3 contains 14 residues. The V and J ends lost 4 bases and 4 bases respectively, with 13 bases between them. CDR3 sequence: CAWTLAGNNEKLFF. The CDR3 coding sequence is TGTGCCTGGACTCTTGCGGGAAATAATGAAAAACTGTTTTTT.

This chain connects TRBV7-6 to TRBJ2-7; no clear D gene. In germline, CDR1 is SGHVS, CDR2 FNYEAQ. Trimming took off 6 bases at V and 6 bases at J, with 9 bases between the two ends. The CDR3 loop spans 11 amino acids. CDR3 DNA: TGTGCCAGCAGTACTATCGGCGAGCAGTACTTC. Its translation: CASSTIGEQYF.

CDR3 sequence reads: CASTQNRDSYGYTF. The CDR3 coding sequence is TGTGCCAGCACCCAGAATAGGGACAGCTATGGCTACACCTTC. The chain links TRBV28 to TRBJ1-2, with 7 bases matching TRBD1. The V gene end was trimmed by 7 bases and the J gene end by 4 bases; junction bases not matched to a gene: 9. This CDR3 has 14 residues. Looked up from germline, CDR1 is MDHEN and CDR2 is SYDVKM.

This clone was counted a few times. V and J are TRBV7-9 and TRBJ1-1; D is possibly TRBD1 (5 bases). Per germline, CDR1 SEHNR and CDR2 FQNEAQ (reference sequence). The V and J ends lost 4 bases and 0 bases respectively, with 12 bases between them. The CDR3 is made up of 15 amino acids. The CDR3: CASSYGGAMNTEAFF. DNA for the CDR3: TGTGCCAGCAGCTATGGCGGGGCCATGAACACTGAAGCTTTCTTT.

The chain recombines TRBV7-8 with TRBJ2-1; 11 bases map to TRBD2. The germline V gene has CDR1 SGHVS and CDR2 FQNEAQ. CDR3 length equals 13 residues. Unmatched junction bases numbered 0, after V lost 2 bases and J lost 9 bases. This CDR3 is CASSLLAGGEQFF. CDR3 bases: TGTGCCAGCAGCTTACTAGCGGGAGGTGAGCAGTTCTTC.

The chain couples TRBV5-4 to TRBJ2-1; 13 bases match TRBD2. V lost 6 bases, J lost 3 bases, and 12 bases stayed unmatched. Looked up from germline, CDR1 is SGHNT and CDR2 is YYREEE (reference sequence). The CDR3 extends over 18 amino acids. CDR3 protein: CASTFEIGLAGDYNEQFF. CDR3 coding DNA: TGTGCCAGCACCTTCGAGATTGGACTAGCGGGAGACTACAATGAGCAGTTCTTC.

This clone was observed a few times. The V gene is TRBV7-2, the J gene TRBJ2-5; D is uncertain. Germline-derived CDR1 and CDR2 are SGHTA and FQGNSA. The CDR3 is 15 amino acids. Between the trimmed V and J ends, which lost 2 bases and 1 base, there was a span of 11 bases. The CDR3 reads CASSLWSPAQETQYF. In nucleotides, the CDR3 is TGTGCCAGCAGCTTATGGAGTCCTGCCCAAGAGACCCAGTACTTC.

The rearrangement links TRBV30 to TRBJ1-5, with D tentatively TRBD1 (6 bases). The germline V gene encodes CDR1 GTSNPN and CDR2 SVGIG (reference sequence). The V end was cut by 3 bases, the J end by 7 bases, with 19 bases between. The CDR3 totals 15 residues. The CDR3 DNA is TGTGCCTGGAGGGCACATACAGGGTCGGACCAGCCCCAGCATTTT. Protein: CAWRAHTGSDQPQHF.

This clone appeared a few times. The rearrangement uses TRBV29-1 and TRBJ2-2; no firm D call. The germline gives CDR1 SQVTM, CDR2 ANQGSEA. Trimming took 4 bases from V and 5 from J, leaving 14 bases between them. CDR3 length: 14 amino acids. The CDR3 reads CSVGVGAETGELFF. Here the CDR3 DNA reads TGCAGCGTTGGAGTGGGTGCGGAGACCGGGGAGCTGTTTTTT.

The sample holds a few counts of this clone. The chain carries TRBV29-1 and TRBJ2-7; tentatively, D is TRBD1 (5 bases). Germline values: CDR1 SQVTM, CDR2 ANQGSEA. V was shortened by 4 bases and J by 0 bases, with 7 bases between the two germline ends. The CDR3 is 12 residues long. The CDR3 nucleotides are TGCAGCGTTGTACAGGACTCCTACGAGCAGTACTTC. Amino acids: CSVVQDSYEQYF.

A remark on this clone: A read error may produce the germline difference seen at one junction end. CDR3 sequence (DNA): TGTGCCACCAGCAGCTCCCAGGGGGCTAACGAAAAACTGTTTTTT. This encodes CATSSSQGANEKLFF. The chain couples TRBV15 to TRBJ1-4; TRBD1 matches 8 bases. The CDR3 runs to 15 residues. The V gene's germline CDR1 is LNHNV and CDR2 YYDKDF (reference sequence).

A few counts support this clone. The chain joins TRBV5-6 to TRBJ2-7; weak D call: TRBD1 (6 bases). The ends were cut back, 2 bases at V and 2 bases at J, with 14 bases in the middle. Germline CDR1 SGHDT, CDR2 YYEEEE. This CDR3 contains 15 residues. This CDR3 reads CASSFSDRAPYEQYF. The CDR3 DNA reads TGTGCCAGCAGCTTCTCGGACAGAGCTCCCTACGAGCAGTACTTC.

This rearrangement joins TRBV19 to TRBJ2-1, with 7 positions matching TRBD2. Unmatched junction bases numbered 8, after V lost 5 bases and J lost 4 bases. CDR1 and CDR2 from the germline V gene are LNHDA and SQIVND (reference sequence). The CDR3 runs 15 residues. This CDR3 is CASSVLADQYNEQFF. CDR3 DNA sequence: TGTGCCAGTAGTGTCCTAGCGGACCAGTACAATGAGCAGTTCTTC.

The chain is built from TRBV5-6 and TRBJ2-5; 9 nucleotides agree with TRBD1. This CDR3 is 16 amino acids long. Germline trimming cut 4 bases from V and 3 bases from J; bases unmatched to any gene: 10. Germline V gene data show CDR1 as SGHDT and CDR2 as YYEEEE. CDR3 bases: TGTGCCAGCAGCACCCAACAGGGGGCGCCGGAAGAGACCCAGTACTTC. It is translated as CASSTQQGAPEETQYF.

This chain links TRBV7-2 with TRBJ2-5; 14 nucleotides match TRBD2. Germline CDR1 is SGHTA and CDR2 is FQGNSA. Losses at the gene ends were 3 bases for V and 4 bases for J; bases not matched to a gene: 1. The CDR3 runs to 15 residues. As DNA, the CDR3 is TGTGCCAGCAGCTTCGGACTAGCGGGAGGAGAGACCCAGTACTTC. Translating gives CASSFGLAGGETQYF.

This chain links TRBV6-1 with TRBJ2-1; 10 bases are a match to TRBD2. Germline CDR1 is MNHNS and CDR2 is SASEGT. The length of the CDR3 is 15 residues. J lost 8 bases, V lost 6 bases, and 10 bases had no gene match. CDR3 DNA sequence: TGTGCCAGCAGCTTAGCGGGAGGCGGTTCGGATGAGCAGTTCTTC. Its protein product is CASSLAGGGSDEQFF.

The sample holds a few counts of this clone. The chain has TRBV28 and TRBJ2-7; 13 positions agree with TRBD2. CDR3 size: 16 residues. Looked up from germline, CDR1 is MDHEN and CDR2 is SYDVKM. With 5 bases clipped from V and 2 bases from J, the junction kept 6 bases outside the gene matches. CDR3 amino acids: CASSQPGTSGTYEQYF. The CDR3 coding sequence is TGTGCCAGCAGTCAACCCGGGACTAGCGGGACCTACGAGCAGTACTTC.

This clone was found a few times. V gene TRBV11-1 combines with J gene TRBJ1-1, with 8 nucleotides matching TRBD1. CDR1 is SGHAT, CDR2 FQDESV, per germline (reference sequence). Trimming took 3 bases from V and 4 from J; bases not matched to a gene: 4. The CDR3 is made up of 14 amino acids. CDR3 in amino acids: CASSFRGRSTEAFF. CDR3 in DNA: TGTGCCAGCAGCTTCAGGGGGCGCAGCACTGAAGCTTTCTTT.

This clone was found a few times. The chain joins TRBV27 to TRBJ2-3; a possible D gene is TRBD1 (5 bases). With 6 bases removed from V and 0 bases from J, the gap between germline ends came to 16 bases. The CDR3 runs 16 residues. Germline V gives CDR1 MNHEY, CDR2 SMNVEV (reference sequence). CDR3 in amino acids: CASSRTGDFSTDTQYF. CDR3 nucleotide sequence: TGTGCCAGCAGCCGCACAGGCGACTTCAGCACAGATACGCAGTATTTT.

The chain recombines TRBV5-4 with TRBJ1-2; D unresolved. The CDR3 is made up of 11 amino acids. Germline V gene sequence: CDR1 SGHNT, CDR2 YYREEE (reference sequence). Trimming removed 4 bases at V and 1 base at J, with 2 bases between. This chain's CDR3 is CASSHNYGYTF. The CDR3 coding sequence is TGTGCCAGCAGCCATAACTATGGCTACACCTTC.